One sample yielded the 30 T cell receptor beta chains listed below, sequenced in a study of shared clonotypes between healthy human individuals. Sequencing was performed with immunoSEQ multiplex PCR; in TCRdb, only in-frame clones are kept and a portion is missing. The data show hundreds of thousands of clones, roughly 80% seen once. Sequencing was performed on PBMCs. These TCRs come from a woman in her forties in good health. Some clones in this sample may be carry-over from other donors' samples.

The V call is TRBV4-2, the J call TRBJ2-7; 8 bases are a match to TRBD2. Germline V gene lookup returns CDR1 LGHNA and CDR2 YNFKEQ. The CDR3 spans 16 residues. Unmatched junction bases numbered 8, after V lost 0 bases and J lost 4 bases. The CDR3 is CASSQDGGTGGYEQYF. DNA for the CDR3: TGTGCCAGCAGCCAAGATGGTGGAACGGGAGGGTACGAGCAGTACTTC.

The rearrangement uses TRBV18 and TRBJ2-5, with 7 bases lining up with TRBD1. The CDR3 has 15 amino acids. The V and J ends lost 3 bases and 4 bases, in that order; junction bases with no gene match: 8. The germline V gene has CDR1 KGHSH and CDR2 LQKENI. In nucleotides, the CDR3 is TGTGCCAGCTCACCGGGAGACAGGGTGGGAGAGACCCAGTACTTC. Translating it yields CASSPGDRVGETQYF.

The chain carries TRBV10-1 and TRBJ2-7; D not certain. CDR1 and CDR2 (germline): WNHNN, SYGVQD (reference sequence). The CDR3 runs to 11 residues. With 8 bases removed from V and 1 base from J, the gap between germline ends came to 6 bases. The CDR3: CASLRSYEQYF. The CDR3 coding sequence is TGCGCCAGCCTTAGATCCTACGAGCAGTACTTC.

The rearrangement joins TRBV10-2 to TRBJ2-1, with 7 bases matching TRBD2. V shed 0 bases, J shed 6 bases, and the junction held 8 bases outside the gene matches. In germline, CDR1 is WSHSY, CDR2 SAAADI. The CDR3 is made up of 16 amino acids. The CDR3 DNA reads TGCGCCAGCAGTGAGTCACTAGCGTCGGGTGTCAATGAGCAGTTCTTC. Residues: CASSESLASGVNEQFF.

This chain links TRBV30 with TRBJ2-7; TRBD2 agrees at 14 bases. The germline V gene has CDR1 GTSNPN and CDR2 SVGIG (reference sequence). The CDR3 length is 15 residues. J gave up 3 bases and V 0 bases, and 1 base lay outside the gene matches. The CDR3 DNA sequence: TGTGCCTGGAGTGTCGGACTAGCGGGAGGCTACGAGCAGTACTTC. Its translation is CAWSVGLAGGYEQYF.

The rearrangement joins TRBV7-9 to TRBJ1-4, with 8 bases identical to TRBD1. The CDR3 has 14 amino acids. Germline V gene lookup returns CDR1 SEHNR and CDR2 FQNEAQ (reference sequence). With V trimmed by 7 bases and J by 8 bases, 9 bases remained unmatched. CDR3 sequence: CASTPGQGREKLFF. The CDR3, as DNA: TGTGCCAGCACTCCCGGACAGGGTCGGGAAAAACTGTTTTTT.

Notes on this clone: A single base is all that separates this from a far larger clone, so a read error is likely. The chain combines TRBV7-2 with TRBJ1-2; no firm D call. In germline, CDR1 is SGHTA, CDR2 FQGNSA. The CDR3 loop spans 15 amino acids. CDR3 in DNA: TGTGCCAGCGGCTTAGCACACGGGTCCAATGGTGGCTACACCTTC. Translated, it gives CASGLAHGSNGGYTF.

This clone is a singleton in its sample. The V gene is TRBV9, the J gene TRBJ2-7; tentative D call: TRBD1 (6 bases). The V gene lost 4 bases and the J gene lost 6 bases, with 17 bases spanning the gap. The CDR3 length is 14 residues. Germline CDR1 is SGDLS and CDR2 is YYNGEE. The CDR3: CASSLDSLTVEQYF. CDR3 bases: TGTGCCAGCAGCTTGGACAGTCTGACGGTCGAGCAGTACTTC.

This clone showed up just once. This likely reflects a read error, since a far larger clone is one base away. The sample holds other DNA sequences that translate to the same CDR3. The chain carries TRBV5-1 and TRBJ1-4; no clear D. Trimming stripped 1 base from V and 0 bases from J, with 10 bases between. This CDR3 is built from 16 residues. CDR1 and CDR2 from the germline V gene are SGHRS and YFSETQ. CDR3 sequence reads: CASSLRTAATNEKLFF. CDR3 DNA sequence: TGCGCCAGCAGCTTGAGGACCGCAGCAACTAATGAAAAACTGTTTTTT.

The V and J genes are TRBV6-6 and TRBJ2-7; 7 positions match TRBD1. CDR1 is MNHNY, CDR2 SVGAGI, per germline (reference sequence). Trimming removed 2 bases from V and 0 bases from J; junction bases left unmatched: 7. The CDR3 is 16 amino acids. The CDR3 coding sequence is TGTGCCAGCAGTTACGGGGACAGTTTAAGCTCCTACGAGCAGTACTTC. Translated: CASSYGDSLSSYEQYF.

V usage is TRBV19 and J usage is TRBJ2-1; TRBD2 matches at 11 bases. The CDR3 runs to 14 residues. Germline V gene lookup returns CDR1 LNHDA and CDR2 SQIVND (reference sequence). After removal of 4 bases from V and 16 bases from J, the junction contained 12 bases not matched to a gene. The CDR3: CASSTPGLAAGVFF. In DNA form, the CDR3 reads TGTGCCAGTAGTACTCCGGGACTAGCGGCGGGGGTTTTCTTC.

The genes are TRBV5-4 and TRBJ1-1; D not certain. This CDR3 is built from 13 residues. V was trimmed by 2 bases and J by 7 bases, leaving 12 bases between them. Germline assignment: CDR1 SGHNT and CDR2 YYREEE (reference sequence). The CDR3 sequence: CASSLATANEAFF. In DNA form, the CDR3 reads TGTGCCAGCAGCTTAGCCACCGCCAATGAAGCTTTCTTT. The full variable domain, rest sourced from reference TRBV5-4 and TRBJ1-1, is ETGVTQSPTHLIKTRGQQVTLRCSSQSGHNTVSWYQQALGQGPQFIFQYYREEENGRGNFPPRFSGLQFPNYSSELNVNALELDDSALYLCASSLATANEAFFGQGTRLTVV.

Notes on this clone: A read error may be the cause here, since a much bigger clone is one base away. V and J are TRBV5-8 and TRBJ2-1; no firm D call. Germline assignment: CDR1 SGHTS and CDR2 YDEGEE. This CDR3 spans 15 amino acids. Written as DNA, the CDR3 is TGTGCCAGCGGCTTGGGTCCTGGTACCTACAATGAGCAGTTCTTC. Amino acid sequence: CASGLGPGTYNEQFF.

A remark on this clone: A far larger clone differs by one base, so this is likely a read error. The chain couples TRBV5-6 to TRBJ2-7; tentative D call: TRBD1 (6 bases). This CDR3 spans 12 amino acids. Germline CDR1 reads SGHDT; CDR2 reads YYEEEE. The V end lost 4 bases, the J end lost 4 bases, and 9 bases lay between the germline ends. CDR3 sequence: CASSVQGYEQYF. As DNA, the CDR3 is TGTGCCAGCAGCGTACAGGGTTACGAGCAGTACTTC.

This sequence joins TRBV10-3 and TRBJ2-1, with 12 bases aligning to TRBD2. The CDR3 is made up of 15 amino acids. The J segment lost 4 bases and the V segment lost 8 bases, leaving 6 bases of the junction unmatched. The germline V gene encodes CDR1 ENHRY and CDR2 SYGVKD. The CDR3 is CAIGRTSGNYNEQFF. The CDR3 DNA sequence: TGTGCCATCGGCCGGACTAGCGGGAATTACAATGAGCAGTTCTTC.

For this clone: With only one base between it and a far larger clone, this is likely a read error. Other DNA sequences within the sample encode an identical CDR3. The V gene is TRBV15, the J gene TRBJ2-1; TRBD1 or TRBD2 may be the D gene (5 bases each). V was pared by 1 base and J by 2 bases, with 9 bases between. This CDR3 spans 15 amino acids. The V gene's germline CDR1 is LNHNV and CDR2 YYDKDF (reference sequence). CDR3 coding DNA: TGTGCCACCAGCAGAGCGAGGGACCCCTACAATGAGCAGTTCTTC. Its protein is CATSRARDPYNEQFF.

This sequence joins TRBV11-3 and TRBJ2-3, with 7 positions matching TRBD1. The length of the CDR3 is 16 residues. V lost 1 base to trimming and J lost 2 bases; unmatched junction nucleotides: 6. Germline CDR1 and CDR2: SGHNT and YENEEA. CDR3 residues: CASSLGSGGHTDTQYF. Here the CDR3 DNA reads TGTGCCAGCAGCTTAGGCTCAGGGGGACACACAGATACGCAGTATTTT. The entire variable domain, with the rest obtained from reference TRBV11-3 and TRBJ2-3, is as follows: EAGVVQSPRYKIIEKKQPVAFWCNPISGHNTLYWYLQNLGQGPELLIRYENEEAVDDSQLPKDRFSAERLKGVDSTLKIQPAELGDSAVYLCASSLGSGGHTDTQYFGPGTRLTVL.

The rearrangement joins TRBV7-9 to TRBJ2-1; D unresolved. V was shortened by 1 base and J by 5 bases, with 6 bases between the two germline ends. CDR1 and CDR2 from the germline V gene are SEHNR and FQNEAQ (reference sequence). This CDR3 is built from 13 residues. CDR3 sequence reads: CASSLGRHNEQFF. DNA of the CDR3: TGTGCCAGCAGCTTAGGTCGGCACAATGAGCAGTTCTTC.

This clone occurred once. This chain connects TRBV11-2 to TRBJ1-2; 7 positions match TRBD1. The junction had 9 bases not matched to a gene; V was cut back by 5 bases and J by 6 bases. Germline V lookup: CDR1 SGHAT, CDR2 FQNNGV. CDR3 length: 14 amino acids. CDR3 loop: CASSQRQGSHGYTF. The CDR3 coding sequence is TGTGCCAGCAGCCAACGACAGGGAAGCCATGGCTACACCTTC. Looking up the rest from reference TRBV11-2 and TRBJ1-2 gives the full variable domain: EAGVAQSPRYKIIEKRQSVAFWCNPISGHATLYWYQQILGQGPKLLIQFQNNGVVDDSQLPKDRFSAERLKGVDSTLKIQPAKLEDSAVYLCASSQRQGSHGYTFGSGTRLTVV.

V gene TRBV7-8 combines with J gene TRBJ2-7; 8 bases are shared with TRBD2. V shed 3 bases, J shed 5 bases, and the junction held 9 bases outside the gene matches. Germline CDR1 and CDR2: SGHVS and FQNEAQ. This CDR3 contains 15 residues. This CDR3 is CASSFGGTRGHEQYF. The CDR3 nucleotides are TGTGCCAGCAGCTTCGGTGGGACTAGGGGCCACGAGCAGTACTTC.

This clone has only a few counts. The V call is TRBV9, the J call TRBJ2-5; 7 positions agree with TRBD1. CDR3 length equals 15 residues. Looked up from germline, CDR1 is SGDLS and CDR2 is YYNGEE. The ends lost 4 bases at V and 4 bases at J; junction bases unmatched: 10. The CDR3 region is CASSLADRELETQYF. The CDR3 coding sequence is TGTGCCAGCAGCCTAGCCGACAGGGAGCTAGAGACCCAGTACTTC.

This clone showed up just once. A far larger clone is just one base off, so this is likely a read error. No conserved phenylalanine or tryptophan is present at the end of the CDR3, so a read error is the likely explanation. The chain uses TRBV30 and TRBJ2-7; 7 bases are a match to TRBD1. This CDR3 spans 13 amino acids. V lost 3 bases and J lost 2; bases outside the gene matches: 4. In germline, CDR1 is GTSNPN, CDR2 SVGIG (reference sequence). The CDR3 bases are TGTGCCTGGAGCAGACAGGGTGCCTACGAGCAGTACCTC. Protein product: CAWSRQGAYEQYL.

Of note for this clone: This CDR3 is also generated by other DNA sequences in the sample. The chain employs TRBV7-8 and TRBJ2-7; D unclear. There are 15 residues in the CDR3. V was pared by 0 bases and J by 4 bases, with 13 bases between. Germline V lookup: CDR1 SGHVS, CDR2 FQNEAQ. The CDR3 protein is CASSLASVPPYEQYF. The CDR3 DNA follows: TGTGCCAGCAGCTTAGCCTCGGTTCCACCTTACGAGCAGTACTTC.

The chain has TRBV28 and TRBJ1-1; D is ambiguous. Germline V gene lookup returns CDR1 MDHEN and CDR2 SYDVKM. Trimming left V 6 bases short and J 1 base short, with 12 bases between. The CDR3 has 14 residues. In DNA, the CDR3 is TGTGCCAGCAGCTCCCCCACAGCGAACACTGAAGCTTTCTTT. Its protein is CASSSPTANTEAFF.

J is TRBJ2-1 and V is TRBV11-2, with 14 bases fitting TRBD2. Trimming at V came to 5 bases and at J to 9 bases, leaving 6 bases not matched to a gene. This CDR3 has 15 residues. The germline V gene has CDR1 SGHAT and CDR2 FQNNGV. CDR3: CASSVGLAGVSEQFF. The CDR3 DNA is TGTGCCAGCAGCGTGGGACTAGCGGGAGTCAGTGAGCAGTTCTTC.

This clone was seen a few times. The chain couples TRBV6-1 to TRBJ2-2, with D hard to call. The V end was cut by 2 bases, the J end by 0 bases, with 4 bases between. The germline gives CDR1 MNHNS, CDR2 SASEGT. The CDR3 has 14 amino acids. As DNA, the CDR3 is TGTGCCAGCAGTGAACCCTCGAACACCGGGGAGCTGTTTTTT. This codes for CASSEPSNTGELFF.

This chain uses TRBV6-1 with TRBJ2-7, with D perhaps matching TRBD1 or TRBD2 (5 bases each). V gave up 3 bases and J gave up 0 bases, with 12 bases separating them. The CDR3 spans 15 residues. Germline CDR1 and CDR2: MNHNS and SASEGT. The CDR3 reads CASSDGTHSSYEQYF. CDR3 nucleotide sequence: TGTGCCAGCAGTGACGGGACCCACAGCTCCTACGAGCAGTACTTC.

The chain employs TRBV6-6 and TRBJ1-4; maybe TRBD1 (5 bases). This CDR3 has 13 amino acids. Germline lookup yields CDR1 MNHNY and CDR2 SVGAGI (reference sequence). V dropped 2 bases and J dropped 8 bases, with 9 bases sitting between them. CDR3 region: CASSYGAREKLFF. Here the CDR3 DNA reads TGTGCCAGCAGTTACGGGGCCCGAGAAAAACTGTTTTTT.

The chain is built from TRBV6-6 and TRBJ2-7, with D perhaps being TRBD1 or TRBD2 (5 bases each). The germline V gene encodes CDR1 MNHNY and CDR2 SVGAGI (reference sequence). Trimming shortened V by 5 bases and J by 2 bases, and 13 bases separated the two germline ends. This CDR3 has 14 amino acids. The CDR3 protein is CASSLRDGPYEQYF. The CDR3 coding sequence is TGTGCCAGCAGTCTCCGGGACGGGCCCTACGAGCAGTACTTC.

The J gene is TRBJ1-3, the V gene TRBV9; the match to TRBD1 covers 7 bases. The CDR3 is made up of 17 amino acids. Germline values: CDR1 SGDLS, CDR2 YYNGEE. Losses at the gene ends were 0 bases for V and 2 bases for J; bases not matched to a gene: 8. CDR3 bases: TGTGCCAGCAGCGTAGGGTCAAGGGGGCTAACTGGAAACACCATATATTTT. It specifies CASSVGSRGLTGNTIYF.